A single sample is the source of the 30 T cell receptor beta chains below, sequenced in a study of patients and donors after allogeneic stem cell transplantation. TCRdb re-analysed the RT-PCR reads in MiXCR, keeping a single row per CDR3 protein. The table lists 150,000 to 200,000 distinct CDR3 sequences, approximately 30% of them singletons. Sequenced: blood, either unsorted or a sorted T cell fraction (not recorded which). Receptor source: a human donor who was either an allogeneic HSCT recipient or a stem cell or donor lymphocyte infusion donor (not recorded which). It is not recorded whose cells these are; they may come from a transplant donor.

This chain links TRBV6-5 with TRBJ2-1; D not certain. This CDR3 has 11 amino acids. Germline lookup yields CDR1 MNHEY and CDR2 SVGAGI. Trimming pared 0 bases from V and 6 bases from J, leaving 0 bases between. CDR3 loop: CASSYSNEQFF. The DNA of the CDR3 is TGTGCCAGCAGTTACTCCAATGAGCAGTTCTTC.

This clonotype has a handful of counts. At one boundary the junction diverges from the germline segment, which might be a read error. The CDR3 nucleotides read TGTGCCAGCAGCCAAGAAGTTAACAGTGAAGCTTTCTTT. It codes for CASSQEVNSEAFF. This chain joins TRBV4-2 and TRBJ1-1; D is undetermined. The CDR3 runs 13 residues. Germline V lookup: CDR1 LGHNA, CDR2 YNFKEQ.

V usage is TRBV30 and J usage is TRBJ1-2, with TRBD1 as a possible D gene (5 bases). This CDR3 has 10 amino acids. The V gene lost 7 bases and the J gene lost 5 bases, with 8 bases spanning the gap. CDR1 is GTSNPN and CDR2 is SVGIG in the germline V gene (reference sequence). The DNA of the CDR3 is TGTGCCTCCGGACATTATGGCTACACCTTC. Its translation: CASGHYGYTF. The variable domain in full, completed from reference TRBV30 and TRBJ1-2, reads SQTIHQWPATLVQPVGSPLSLECTVEGTSNPNLYWYRQAAGRGLQLLFYSVGIGQISSEVPQNLSASRPQDRQFILSSKKLLLSDSGFYLCASGHYGYTFGSGTRLTVV.

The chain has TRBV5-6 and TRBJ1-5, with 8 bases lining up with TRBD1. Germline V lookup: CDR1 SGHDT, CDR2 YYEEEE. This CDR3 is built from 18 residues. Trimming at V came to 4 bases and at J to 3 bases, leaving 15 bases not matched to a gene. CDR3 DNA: TGTGCCAGCAGCCCCTGGAGGGACAGGCGGGATCCCAATCAGCCCCAGCATTTT. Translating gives CASSPWRDRRDPNQPQHF.

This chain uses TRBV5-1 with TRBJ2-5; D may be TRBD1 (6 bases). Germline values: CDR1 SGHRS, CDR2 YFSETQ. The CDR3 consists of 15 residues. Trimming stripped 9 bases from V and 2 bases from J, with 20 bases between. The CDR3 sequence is CATTTGRGRQETQYF. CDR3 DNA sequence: TGCGCCACCACCACCGGCAGGGGAAGGCAAGAGACCCAGTACTTC.

The CDR3 here is CASSPRLGMSSYNEQFF. The CDR3 coding sequence is TGTGCCAGCAGCCCCCGCCTGGGGATGAGCTCCTACAATGAGCAGTTCTTC. The rearrangement uses TRBV7-9 and TRBJ2-1; D is ambiguous. V was trimmed by 5 bases and J by 0 bases, leaving 17 bases between them. The length of the CDR3 is 17 residues. Germline V lookup: CDR1 SEHNR, CDR2 FQNEAQ (reference sequence).

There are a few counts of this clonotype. This CDR3 reads CSVTKAQETQYF. CDR3 nucleotides: TGCAGCGTAACTAAAGCCCAAGAGACCCAGTACTTC. The chain couples TRBV29-1 to TRBJ2-5; unclear D gene. V lost 6 bases to trimming and J lost 1 base, with 9 bases between them. Germline V gene sequence: CDR1 SQVTM, CDR2 ANQGSEA. The CDR3 sequence is 12 residues long.

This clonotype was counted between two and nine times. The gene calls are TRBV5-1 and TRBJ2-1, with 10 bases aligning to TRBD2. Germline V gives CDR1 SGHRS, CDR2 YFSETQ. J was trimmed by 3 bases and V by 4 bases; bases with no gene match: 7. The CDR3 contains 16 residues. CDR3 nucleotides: TGCGCCAGCAGCGCGGTACCTAGCGGGAGCTACAATGAGCAGTTCTTC. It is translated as CASSAVPSGSYNEQFF.

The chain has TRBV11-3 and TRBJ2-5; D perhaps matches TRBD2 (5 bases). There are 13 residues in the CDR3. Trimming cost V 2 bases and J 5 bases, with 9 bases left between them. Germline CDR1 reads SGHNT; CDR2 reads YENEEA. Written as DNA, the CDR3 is TGTGCCAGCAGCTTATGGGGAGCGGAGACCCAGTACTTC. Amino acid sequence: CASSLWGAETQYF.

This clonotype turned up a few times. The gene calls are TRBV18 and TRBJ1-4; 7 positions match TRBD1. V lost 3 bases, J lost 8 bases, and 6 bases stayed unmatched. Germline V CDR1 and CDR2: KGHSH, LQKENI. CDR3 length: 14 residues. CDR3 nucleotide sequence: TGTGCCAGCTCACCGGGACAGATTCACGAAAAACTGTTTTTT. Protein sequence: CASSPGQIHEKLFF.

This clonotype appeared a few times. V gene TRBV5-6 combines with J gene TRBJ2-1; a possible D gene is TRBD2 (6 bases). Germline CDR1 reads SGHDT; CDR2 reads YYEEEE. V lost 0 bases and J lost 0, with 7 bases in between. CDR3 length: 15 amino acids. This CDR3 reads CASSLVLASYNEQFF. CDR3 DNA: TGTGCCAGCAGCTTGGTACTAGCCTCCTACAATGAGCAGTTCTTC.

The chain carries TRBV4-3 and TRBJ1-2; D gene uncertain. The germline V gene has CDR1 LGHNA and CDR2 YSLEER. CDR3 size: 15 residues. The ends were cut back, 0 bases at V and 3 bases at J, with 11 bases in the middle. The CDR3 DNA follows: TGCGCCAGCAGCCAAGATTTACCCTTAGACTATGGCTACACCTTC. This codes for CASSQDLPLDYGYTF.

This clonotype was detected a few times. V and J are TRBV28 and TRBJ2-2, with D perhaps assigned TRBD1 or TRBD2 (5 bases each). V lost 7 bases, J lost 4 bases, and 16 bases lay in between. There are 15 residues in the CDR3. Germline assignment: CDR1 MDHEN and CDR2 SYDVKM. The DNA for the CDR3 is TGTGCCAGCAATGCGCACCTGAGGGGCACCGGGGAGCTGTTTTTT. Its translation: CASNAHLRGTGELFF.

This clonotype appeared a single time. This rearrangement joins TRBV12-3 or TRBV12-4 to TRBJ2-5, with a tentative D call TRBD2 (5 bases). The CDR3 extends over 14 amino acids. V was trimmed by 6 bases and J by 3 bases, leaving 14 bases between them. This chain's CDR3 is CASRASGGKETQYF. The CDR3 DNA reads TGTGCCAGCAGGGCGAGTGGAGGAAAAGAGACCCAGTACTTC.

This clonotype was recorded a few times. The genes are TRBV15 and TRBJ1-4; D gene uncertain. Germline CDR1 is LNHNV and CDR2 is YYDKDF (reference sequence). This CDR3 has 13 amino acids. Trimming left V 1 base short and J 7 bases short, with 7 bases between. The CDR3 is CATSRGVSEKLFF. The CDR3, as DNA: TGTGCCACCAGCAGAGGGGTCTCTGAAAAACTGTTTTTT.

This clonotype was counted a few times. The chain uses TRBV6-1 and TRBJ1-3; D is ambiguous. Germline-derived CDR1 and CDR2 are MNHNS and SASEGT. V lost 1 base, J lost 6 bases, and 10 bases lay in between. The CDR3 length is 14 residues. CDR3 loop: CASSEDLTKNTIYF. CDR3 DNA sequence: TGTGCCAGCAGTGAAGACTTGACGAAAAACACCATATATTTT.

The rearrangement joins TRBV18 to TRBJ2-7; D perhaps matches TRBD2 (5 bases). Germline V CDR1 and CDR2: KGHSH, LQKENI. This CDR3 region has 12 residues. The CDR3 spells CASSPGAYEQYF. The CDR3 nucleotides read TGTGCTAGCAGCCCCGGGGCCTACGAGCAGTACTTC.

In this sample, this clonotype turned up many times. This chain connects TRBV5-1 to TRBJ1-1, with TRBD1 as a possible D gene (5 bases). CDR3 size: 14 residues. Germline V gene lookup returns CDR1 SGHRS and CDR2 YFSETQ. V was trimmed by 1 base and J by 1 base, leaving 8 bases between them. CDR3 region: CASSLQGSNTEAFF. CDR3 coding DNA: TGCGCCAGCAGCTTGCAGGGTTCGAACACTGAAGCTTTCTTT.

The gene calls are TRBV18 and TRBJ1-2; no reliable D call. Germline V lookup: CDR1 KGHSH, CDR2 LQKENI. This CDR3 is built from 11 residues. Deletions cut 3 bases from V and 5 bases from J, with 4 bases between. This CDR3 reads CASSPDYGYTF. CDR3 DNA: TGTGCCAGCTCACCGGATTATGGCTACACCTTC.

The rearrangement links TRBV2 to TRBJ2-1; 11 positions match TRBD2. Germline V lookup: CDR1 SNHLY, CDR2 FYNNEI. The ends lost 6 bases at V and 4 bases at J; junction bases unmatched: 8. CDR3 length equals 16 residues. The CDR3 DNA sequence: TGTGCCAGCAGCCGATGGACTAGCGGGTCGTACAATGAGCAGTTCTTC. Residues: CASSRWTSGSYNEQFF.

The CDR3 coding sequence is TGTGCCAGCAGTTCAGTCCTGTATGAACTATATAATGGCTACACCTTC. It specifies CASSSVLYELYNGYTF. The chain is built from TRBV6-6 and TRBJ1-2; D is unresolved. Trimming took off 4 bases at V and 6 bases at J, with 21 bases between the two ends. CDR1 MNHNY and CDR2 SVGAGI come from the germline V gene (reference sequence). The CDR3 covers 16 residues.

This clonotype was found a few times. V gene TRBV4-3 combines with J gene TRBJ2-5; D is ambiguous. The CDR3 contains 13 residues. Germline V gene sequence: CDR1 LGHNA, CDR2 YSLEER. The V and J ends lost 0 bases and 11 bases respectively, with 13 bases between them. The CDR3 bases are TGCGCCAGCAGCCAAGAGTATACTGGAAGGCAGTACTTC. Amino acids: CASSQEYTGRQYF.

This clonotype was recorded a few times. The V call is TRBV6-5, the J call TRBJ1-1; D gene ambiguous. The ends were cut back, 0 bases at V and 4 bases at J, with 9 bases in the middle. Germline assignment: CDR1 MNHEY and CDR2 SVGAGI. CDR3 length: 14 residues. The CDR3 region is CASSYSGWTTEAFF. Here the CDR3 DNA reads TGTGCCAGCAGTTACTCGGGGTGGACCACTGAAGCTTTCTTT.

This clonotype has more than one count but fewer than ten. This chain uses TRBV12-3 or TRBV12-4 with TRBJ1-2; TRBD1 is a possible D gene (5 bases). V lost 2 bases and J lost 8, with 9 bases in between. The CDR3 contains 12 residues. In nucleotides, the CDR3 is TGTGCCAGCAGTTTAAACAGGCGGGGCTACACCTTC. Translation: CASSLNRRGYTF.

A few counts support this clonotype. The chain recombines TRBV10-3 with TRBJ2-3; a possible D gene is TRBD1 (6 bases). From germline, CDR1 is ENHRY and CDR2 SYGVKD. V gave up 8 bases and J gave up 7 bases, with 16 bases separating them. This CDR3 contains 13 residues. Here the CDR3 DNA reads TGTGCCATCCGAGGGGAGAGGGGGAATACGCAGTATTTT. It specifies CAIRGERGNTQYF.

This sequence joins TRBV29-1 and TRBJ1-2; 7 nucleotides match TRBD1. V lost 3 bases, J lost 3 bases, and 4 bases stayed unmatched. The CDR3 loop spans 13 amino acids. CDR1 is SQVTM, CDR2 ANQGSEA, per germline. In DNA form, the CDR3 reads TGCAGCGTTGATCAGGGGGGTGACTATGGCTACACCTTC. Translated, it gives CSVDQGGDYGYTF.

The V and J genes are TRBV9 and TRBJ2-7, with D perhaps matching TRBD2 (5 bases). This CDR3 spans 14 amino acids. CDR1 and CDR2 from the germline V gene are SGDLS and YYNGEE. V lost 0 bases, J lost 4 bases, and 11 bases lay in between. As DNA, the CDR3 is TGTGCCAGCAGCGTAGGGGAGATCGGGTACGAGCAGTACTTC. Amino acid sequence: CASSVGEIGYEQYF.

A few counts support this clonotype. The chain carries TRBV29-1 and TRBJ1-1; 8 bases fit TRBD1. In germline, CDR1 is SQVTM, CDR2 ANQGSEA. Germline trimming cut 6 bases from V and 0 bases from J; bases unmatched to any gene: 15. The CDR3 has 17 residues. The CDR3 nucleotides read TGCAGCGTCCTCGGACAGGGTGGAACCAACGTGAACACTGAAGCTTTCTTT. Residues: CSVLGQGGTNVNTEAFF.

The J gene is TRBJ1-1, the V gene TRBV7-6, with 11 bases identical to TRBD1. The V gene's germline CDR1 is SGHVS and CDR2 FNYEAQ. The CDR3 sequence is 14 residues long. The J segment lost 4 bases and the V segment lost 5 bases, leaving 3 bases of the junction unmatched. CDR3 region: CASSGGQGGTEAFF. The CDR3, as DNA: TGTGCCAGCAGCGGGGGACAGGGGGGCACTGAAGCTTTCTTT.

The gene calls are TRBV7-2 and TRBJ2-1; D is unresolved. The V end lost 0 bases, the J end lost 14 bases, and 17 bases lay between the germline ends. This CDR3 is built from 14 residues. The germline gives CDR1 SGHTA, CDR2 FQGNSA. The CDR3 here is CASSLAVQAVQEFF. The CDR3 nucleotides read TGTGCCAGCAGCTTAGCGGTCCAGGCAGTCCAAGAGTTCTTC.